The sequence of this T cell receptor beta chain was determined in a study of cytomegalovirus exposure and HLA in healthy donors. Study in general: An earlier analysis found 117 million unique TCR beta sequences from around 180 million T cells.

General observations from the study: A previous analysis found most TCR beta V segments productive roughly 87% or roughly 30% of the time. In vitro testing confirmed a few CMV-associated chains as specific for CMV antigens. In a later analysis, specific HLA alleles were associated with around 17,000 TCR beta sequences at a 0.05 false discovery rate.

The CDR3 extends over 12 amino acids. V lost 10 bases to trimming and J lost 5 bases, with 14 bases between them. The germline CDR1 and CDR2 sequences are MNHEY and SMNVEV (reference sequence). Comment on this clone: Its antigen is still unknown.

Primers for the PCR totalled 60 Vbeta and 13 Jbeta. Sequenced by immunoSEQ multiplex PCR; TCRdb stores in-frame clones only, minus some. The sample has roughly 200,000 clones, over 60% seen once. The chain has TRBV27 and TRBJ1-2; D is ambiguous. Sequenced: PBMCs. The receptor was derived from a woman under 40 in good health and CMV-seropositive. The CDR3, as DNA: TGTGCCACCCGCGAGGTCCGGTATGGCTACACCTTC. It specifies CATREVRYGYTF.